This is a list of T cell receptor beta chains from one sample in a study of T cell changes during pregnancy in multiple sclerosis. The assay was immunoSEQ multiplex PCR, and TCRdb's table has in-frame clones only and misses some. Among around 48,000 clones, 80% to 95% were seen once, and the ten largest hold 0.75% to 0.95%. The sequences come from CD4+ T cells from peripheral blood mononuclear cells, collected in the second trimester of pregnancy. These receptors all stem from a female donor in good health, enrolled as a control in a pregnancy study. Each CDR3 is given with its conserved first and last residue. The D gene is left open where the match is weak. Some rows have no size entry. The others give once, few or many, or a class for an expanded clone.

>.|TRBV6-4|TRBD2|TRBJ2-3
TGTGCCAGCAGTATTAGCGGGAGCACAGATACGCAGTATTTT
CASSISGSTDTQYF
>.|TRBV6-1|TRBD2|TRBJ2-5
TGTGCCACAGCGACTAGCGGGACCCAAGAGACCCAGTACTTC
CATATSGTQETQYF
>.|TRBV5-4|.|TRBJ2-7
TGTGCCAGCAGCTTGGGGGGCGCGGATAACCACGAGCAGTACTTC
CASSLGGADNHEQYF
>.|TRBV21-1|.|TRBJ2-3
TGTGCCAGCAGCAGTGGGAAGCGGGAGAGGGATACGCAGTATTTT
CASSSGKRERDTQYF
>few|TRBV10-3|.|TRBJ1-6
TGTGCCAGCCTTGAGGGAGCAAATAATTCACCCCTCCACTTT
CASLEGANNSPLHF
>.|TRBV4-3|.|TRBJ2-7
TGCGCCAGCAGCCAAGAAGGGAGGTCCTACGAGCAGTACTTC
CASSQEGRSYEQYF
>.|TRBV11-2|.|TRBJ1-2
TGTGCCAGCAGCCTAACTGGGGGGGGCTATGGCTACACCTTC
CASSLTGGGYGYTF
>once|TRBV4-3|TRBD1|TRBJ2-2
TGCGCCAGCAGCCAACATCGGACAGGGAACACCGGGGAGCTGTTTTTT
CASSQHRTGNTGELFF
>.|TRBV29-1|TRBD2|TRBJ2-1
TGCAGCGTACTCCGGGACTACGAAGGCAATGAGCAGTTCTTC
CSVLRDYEGNEQFF
>.|TRBV27|TRBD1|TRBJ2-2
TGTGCCAGCAGTCCGTGGACAGGGAAGGACGGGGAGCTGTTTTTT
CASSPWTGKDGELFF
>.|TRBV4-2|TRBD2|TRBJ2-5
TGTGCCAGCAGCGTCGGGACTAGGGACCAAGAGACCCAGTACTTC
CASSVGTRDQETQYF
>.|TRBV19|.|TRBJ2-3
TGTGCCAGTAGTATAATTTGGGGCCCCAATTTTGATACGCAGTATTTT
CASSIIWGPNFDTQYF